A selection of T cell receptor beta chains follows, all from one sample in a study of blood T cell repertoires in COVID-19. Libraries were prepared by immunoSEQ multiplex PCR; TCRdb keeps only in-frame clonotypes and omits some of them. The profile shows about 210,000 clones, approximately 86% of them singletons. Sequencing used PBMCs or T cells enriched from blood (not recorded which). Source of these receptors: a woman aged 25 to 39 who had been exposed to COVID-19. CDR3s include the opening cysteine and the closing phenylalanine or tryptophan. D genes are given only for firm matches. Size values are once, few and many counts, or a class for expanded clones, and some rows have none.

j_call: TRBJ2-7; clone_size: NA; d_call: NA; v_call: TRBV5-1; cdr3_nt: TGCGCCAGCAGCCCCTCCGGGGTTGACTACGAGCAGTACTTC; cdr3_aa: CASSPSGVDYEQYF
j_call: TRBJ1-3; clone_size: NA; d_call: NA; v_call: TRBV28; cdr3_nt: TGTGCCAGCAGTCCCTTCCGGGAGAGAAACACCATATATTTT; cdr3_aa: CASSPFRERNTIYF
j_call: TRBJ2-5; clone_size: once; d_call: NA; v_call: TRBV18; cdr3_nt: TGTGCCAGCTCACAAGACAGGCACCAAGAGACCCAGTACTTC; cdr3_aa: CASSQDRHQETQYF
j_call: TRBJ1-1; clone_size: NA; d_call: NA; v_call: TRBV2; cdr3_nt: TGTGCCAGCAGATCCGGGGAGGCCGAAGCTTTCTTT; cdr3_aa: CASRSGEAEAFF
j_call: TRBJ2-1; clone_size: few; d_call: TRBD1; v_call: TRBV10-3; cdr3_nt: TGTGCCATCAGTGAGTCGCCGGGACAGGGAGGTGGTGAGCAGTTCTTC; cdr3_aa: CAISESPGQGGGEQFF
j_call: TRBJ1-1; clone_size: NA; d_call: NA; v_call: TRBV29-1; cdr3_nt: TGCAGCGTTGTACTTTGGTCCCCCGCTGAAGCTTTCTTT; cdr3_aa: CSVVLWSPAEAFF
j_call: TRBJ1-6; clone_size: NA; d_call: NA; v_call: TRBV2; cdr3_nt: TGTGCCAGCACAGTCAGGGGTGACTCACCCCTCCACTTT; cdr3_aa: CASTVRGDSPLHF
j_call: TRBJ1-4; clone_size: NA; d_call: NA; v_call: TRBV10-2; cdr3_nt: TGCGCCAGCGGCAATCATGCAACTAATGAAAAACTGTTTTTT; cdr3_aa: CASGNHATNEKLFF
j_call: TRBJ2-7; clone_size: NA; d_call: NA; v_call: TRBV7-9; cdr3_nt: TGTGCCAGCAGTGCCTCAGGGAAAGGGTACTACGAGCAGTACTTC; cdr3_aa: CASSASGKGYYEQYF
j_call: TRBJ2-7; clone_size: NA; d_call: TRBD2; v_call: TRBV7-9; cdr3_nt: TGTGCCAGCAGCTTAGCGGGGAGGGGTGATCCCTACGAGCAGTACTTC; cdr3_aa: CASSLAGRGDPYEQYF
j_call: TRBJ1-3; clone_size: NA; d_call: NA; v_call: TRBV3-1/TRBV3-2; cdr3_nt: TGTGCCAGCAGCCAAGAAGGAGGATCTGGAAACACCATATATTTT; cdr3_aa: CASSQEGGSGNTIYF
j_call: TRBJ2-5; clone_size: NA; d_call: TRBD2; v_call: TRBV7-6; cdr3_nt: TGTGCCAGCAGCTTAGCTTCTAGCGGGGGAAGACAAGAGACCCAGTACTTC; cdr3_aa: CASSLASSGGRQETQYF
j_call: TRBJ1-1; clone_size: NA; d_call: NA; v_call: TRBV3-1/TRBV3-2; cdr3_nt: TGTGCCAGCAGCCAAAGAGGGAGGGTAAGAGACACTGAAGCTTTCTTT; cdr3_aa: CASSQRGRVRDTEAFF
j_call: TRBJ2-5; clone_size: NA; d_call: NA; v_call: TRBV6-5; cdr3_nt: TGTGCCAGCAGTTACTCGAGTCTGGGAGGAGAGACCCAGTACTTC; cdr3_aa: CASSYSSLGGETQYF
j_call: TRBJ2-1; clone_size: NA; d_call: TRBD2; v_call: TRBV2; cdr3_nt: TGTGCCAGCGGGGGGCTAGCGGGGAATGAGCAGTTCTTC; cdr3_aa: CASGGLAGNEQFF
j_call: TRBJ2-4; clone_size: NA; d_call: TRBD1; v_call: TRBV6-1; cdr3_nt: TGTGCCAGCAGTGAAGATTCCGGGACAGGGGGTAACATTCAGTACTTC; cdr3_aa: CASSEDSGTGGNIQYF
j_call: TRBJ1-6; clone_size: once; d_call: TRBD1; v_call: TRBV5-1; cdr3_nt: TGCGCCAGCAGCTCTTCCCAGGGGGCGACTAGCTCCTATAATTCACCCCTCCACTTT; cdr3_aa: CASSSSQGATSSYNSPLHF
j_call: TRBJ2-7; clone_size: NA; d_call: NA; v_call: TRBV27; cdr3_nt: TGTGCCAGCGCGTCGGACAGTTGGGGGAAAAGCTCCTACGAGCAGTACTTC; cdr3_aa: CASASDSWGKSSYEQYF
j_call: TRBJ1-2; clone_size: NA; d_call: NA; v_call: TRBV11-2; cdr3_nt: TGTGCCAGCACACCCGGCGGAACATACGATGTCAATTATGGCTACACCTTC; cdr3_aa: CASTPGGTYDVNYGYTF
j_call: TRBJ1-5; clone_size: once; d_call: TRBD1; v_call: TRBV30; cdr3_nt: TGTGCCTGGAGTGTACAGACAGGGGGCTATCAGCCCCAGCATTTT; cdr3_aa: CAWSVQTGGYQPQHF
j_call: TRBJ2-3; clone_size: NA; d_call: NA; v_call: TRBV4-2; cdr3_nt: TGTGCCAGCAGCCTGGATGGGGCTGCTAGCACAGATACGCAGTATTTT; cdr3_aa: CASSLDGAASTDTQYF
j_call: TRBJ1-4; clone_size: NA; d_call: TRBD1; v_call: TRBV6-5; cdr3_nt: TGTGCCAGCAGAGACAGGGTGACTAATGAAAAACTGTTTTTT; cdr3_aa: CASRDRVTNEKLFF
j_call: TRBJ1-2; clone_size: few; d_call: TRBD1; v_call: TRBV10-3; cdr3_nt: TGTGCCATCAGTGAGATGACAGGGAACTATGGCTACACCTTC; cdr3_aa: CAISEMTGNYGYTF
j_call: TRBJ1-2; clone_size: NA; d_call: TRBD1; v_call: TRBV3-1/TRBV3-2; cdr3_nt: TGTGCCAGCAGCCACTCGGACAGGGGAAATGGCTACACCTTC; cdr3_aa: CASSHSDRGNGYTF
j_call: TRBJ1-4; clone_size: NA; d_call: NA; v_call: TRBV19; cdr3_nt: TGTGCCAGTAGTATGAGGCAGGGAGGAGAAAAACTGTTTTTT; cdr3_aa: CASSMRQGGEKLFF
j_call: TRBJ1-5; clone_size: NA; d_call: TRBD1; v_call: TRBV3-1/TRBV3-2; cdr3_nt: TGTGCCAGCAGTCCAGGGGGACGGCCCCAGAGGGGCAATCAGCCCCAGCATTTT; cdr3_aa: CASSPGGRPQRGNQPQHF
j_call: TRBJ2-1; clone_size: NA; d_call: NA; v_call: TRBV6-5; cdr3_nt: TGTGCCAGCACGGTGGGACAATGGGGACGGAATGAGCAGTTCTTC; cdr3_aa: CASTVGQWGRNEQFF
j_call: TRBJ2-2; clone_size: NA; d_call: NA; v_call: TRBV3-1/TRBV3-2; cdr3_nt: TGTGCCAGCAGCCAAGTATCAGGGACCGGGGAGCTGTTTTTT; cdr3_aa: CASSQVSGTGELFF
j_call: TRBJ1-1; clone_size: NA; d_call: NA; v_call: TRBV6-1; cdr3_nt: TGTGCCAGCAGTGCCAGACAGATCTACACTGAAGCTTTCTTT; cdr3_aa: CASSARQIYTEAFF
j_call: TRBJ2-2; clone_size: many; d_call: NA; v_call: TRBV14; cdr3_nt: TGTGCCAGCAGTCTAAAGCTGCCCCCAGGGGAGCTGTTTTTT; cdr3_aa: CASSLKLPPGELFF
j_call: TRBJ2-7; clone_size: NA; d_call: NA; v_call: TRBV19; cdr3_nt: TGTGCCAGTAGTATAAAACGGAGCGTTGTCCACGAGCAGTACTTC; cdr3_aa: CASSIKRSVVHEQYF
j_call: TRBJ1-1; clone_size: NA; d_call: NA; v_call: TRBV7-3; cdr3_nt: TGTGCCAGCAGCCTACAGGAGAACACTGAAGCTTTCTTT; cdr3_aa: CASSLQENTEAFF
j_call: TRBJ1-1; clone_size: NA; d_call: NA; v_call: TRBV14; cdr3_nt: TGTGCCAGCAGCCAAGATACGTGGGCGGACAAAGCTTTCTTT; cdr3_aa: CASSQDTWADKAFF
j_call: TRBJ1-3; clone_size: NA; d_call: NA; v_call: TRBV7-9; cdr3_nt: TGTGCCAGCAGCTTCTTCAGGGCCCTCTCTGGAAACACCATATATTTT; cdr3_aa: CASSFFRALSGNTIYF
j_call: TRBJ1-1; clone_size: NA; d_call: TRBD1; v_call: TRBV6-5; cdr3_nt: TGTGCCAGCAGAGACAGGGATTTGGCTGAAGCTTTCTTT; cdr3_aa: CASRDRDLAEAFF
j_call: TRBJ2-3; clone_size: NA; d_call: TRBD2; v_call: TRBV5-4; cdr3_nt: TGTGCCAGCAGCTTGAGGGAGCGGGGGGCCCGCACAGATACGCAGTATTTT; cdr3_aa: CASSLRERGARTDTQYF
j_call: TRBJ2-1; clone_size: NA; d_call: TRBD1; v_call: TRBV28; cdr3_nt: TGTGCCAGCAGTACCTACCCGGACAGGGGGCGGAATGAGCAGTTCTTC; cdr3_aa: CASSTYPDRGRNEQFF